This is a list of T cell receptor beta chains from one sample in a study of shared clonotypes between healthy human individuals. Data came from immunoSEQ multiplex PCR; TCRdb stores just in-frame clones and leaves some out. The table has hundreds of thousands of clones, around 73% seen once. Material: memory CD4+ T cells sorted from blood. These receptors were obtained from a woman between 25 and 40 years old in good health. CDR3s include the opening cysteine and the closing phenylalanine or tryptophan. Fields, in order: D gene, V gene, J gene, clone size, CDR3 DNA, CDR3 protein. The D gene is left open where the match is weak. Rows give clone size only sometimes, using once, few, many, or a class for an expanded clone.

D: -; V: TRBV19; J: TRBJ1-2; size: -; DNA: TGTGCCAGTACGACTGAGGCCGGCCATGGCTACACCTTC; CDR3: CASTTEAGHGYTF
D: TRBD1; V: TRBV18; J: TRBJ1-1; size: -; DNA: TGTGCCAGCTCACGGGGACAGGGGGGGAACACTGAAGCTTTCTTT; CDR3: CASSRGQGGNTEAFF
D: TRBD2; V: TRBV19; J: TRBJ2-1; size: few; DNA: TGTGCCAGTAGACTAGCGGGAGGGCCTGGTGAGCAGTTCTTC; CDR3: CASRLAGGPGEQFF
D: -; V: TRBV18; J: TRBJ1-5; size: -; DNA: TGTGCCAGCTCTCCTAGTGGGGGAAGCAATCAGCCCCAGCATTTT; CDR3: CASSPSGGSNQPQHF
D: -; V: TRBV6-4; J: TRBJ2-1; size: -; DNA: TGTGCCAGCAGTAGCAGCTCAGGGAGTTCCTACAATGAGCAGTTCTTC; CDR3: CASSSSSGSSYNEQFF
D: TRBD2; V: TRBV10-3; J: TRBJ2-3; size: -; DNA: TGTGCCGCGGGAGGCGGGCCACAACGCACAGATACGCAGTATTTT; CDR3: CAAGGGPQRTDTQYF
D: -; V: TRBV19; J: TRBJ2-2; size: -; DNA: TGTGCCAGTAGTTCCACTGTCACCGGGGAGCTGTTTTTT; CDR3: CASSSTVTGELFF
D: TRBD2; V: TRBV19; J: TRBJ2-1; size: once; DNA: TGTGCCAGTAGTACCCCGGGACTAGCTGGTGAGCAGTTCTTC; CDR3: CASSTPGLAGEQFF
D: -; V: TRBV2; J: TRBJ2-7; size: -; DNA: TGTGCCAGCAGATCAACAGACTCCTACGAGCAGTACTTC; CDR3: CASRSTDSYEQYF
D: -; V: TRBV6-5; J: TRBJ1-1; size: once; DNA: TGTGCCAGCAGTCCCAGGGGCCGGAACACTGAAGCTTTCTTT; CDR3: CASSPRGRNTEAFF
D: -; V: TRBV14; J: TRBJ1-2; size: -; DNA: TGTGCCAGCAGCCCCACGGGGGTCGGCGGCTACACCTTC; CDR3: CASSPTGVGGYTF
D: TRBD1; V: TRBV19; J: TRBJ2-2; size: -; DNA: TGTGCCACCACGACCCGACAGGGGGCCACCGGGGAGCTGTTTTTT; CDR3: CATTTRQGATGELFF
D: -; V: TRBV2; J: TRBJ2-6; size: -; DNA: TGTGCCAGCAGTGCTAGCGACGGGGCCAACGTCCTGACTTTC; CDR3: CASSASDGANVLTF
D: -; V: TRBV5-1; J: TRBJ2-3; size: -; DNA: TGCGCCAGCGGTAGGGGTACTAGCACAGATACGCAGTATTTT; CDR3: CASGRGTSTDTQYF
D: -; V: TRBV5-6; J: TRBJ2-7; size: -; DNA: TGTGCCAGCAGCTTTGGGCTAGCTGCAGCCTACGAGCAGTACTTC; CDR3: CASSFGLAAAYEQYF
D: -; V: TRBV7-2; J: TRBJ2-6; size: -; DNA: TGTGCCAGCAGCCACGACAGTTCAGGGGCCAACGTCCTGACTTTC; CDR3: CASSHDSSGANVLTF
D: -; V: TRBV7-2; J: TRBJ1-3; size: -; DNA: TGTGCCAGCAGCTCCGCAGCGGGGCCGGCTGGAAACACCATATATTTT; CDR3: CASSSAAGPAGNTIYF
D: -; V: TRBV5-1; J: TRBJ1-3; size: -; DNA: TGCGCCAGCCAAGCCGGGACAACTGGAAACACCATATATTTT; CDR3: CASQAGTTGNTIYF
D: TRBD2; V: TRBV2; J: TRBJ2-2; size: -; DNA: TGTGCCAGCGGACTAGCTCGGAACACCGGGGAGCTGTTTTTT; CDR3: CASGLARNTGELFF
D: -; V: TRBV28; J: TRBJ2-3; size: once; DNA: TGTGCCAGCAGTGAACGTCACGGCACAGATACGCAGTATTTT; CDR3: CASSERHGTDTQYF
D: -; V: TRBV2; J: TRBJ2-1; size: once; DNA: TGTGCCAGCTCGGGAGTCTTCTCCTACAATGAGCAGTTCTTC; CDR3: CASSGVFSYNEQFF
D: TRBD1; V: TRBV7-9; J: TRBJ1-3; size: -; DNA: TGTGCCAGCAGCTCGCTACAGGGGAGAGGAAACACCATATATTTT; CDR3: CASSSLQGRGNTIYF
D: -; V: TRBV7-9; J: TRBJ1-2; size: -; DNA: TGTGCCAGCAGCACTGCAGGAGCCTACTATGGCTACACCTTC; CDR3: CASSTAGAYYGYTF
D: -; V: TRBV28; J: TRBJ1-5; size: many; DNA: TGTGCCAGCAGGGATCAGGGCCAAGGGAGCAATCAGCCCCAGCATTTT; CDR3: CASRDQGQGSNQPQHF
D: -; V: TRBV2; J: TRBJ2-7; size: -; DNA: TGTGCCAGCAGGAGGGGGACTATGAACTACGAGCAGTACTTC; CDR3: CASRRGTMNYEQYF
D: TRBD1; V: TRBV28; J: TRBJ2-1; size: few; DNA: TGTGCCAGCAGTTTACCCCTCCGGACAGGGCAGAACAATGAGCAGTTCTTC; CDR3: CASSLPLRTGQNNEQFF
D: -; V: TRBV4-1; J: TRBJ2-6; size: -; DNA: TGCGCCAGCAGTCCGGGGTTCTCTGGGGCCAACGTCCTGACTTTC; CDR3: CASSPGFSGANVLTF
D: TRBD1; V: TRBV6-5; J: TRBJ1-2; size: -; DNA: TGTGCCAGCAGTTACCGTTCCAGGGGGTTTGGCTACACCTTC; CDR3: CASSYRSRGFGYTF
D: -; V: TRBV6-5; J: TRBJ2-1; size: -; DNA: TGTGCCAGCAGTTACGAAGGCGGCTCTGAGCAGTTCTTC; CDR3: CASSYEGGSEQFF
D: -; V: TRBV14; J: TRBJ2-5; size: -; DNA: TGTGCCAGCAGCCAACAGCAAGAGACCCAGTACTTC; CDR3: CASSQQQETQYF
D: -; V: TRBV10-3; J: TRBJ1-1; size: -; DNA: TGTGCCATCAGTTCAGGGGTTAACACTGAAGCTTTCTTT; CDR3: CAISSGVNTEAFF
D: -; V: TRBV5-4; J: TRBJ1-1; size: -; DNA: TGTGCCAGCAGTCCAGGGGCCACTGAAGCTTTCTTT; CDR3: CASSPGATEAFF
D: -; V: TRBV7-9; J: TRBJ2-2; size: -; DNA: TGTGCCAGCAGCCCACTCTCTGGCGGGGAGCTGTTTTTT; CDR3: CASSPLSGGELFF
D: -; V: TRBV7-9; J: TRBJ2-7; size: few; DNA: TGTGCCAGCAGCTTCGGAGCGGAACACTACGAGCAGTACTTC; CDR3: CASSFGAEHYEQYF
D: TRBD2; V: TRBV5-1; J: TRBJ2-7; size: -; DNA: TGCGCCAGCAGCTTACTAGCGGAGTCCTACGAGCAGTACTTC; CDR3: CASSLLAESYEQYF
D: TRBD1; V: TRBV7-8; J: TRBJ2-7; size: once; DNA: TGTGCCAGCAGCCTGTCAGGGGGTGGGCAGTACTTC; CDR3: CASSLSGGGQYF
D: TRBD2; V: TRBV10-1; J: TRBJ2-7; size: -; DNA: TGCGCCAGCAGTGAGTCGCTAGCGGGAGGGCCATTGGACTACGAGCAGTACTTC; CDR3: CASSESLAGGPLDYEQYF
D: -; V: TRBV28; J: TRBJ1-2; size: -; DNA: TGTGCCAGCAGTTCCCCAACTTTTGGAGGGTATGGCTACACCTTC; CDR3: CASSSPTFGGYGYTF
D: -; V: TRBV28; J: TRBJ2-7; size: -; DNA: TGTGCCAGCAGTTCTGGTTTATACGAGCAGTACTTC; CDR3: CASSSGLYEQYF
D: -; V: TRBV6-5; J: TRBJ2-2; size: -; DNA: TGTGCCAGCAGTTACACGGAGCCATTAAACACCGGGGAGCTGTTTTTT; CDR3: CASSYTEPLNTGELFF
D: TRBD2; V: TRBV15; J: TRBJ2-7; size: few; DNA: TGTGCCACCAGCAGAGATTTAGCGGGAGGCTTCTACGAGCAGTACTTC; CDR3: CATSRDLAGGFYEQYF
D: -; V: TRBV7-8; J: TRBJ2-7; size: -; DNA: TGTGCCAGCAGCTTGGTGCTTAGCTACGAGCAGTACTTC; CDR3: CASSLVLSYEQYF
D: -; V: TRBV28; J: TRBJ1-5; size: -; DNA: TGTGCCAGCAGTTCGGTCAGGAGAGGCAATCAGCCCCAGCATTTT; CDR3: CASSSVRRGNQPQHF